The 26 T cell receptor beta chains below come from one sample, sequenced in a study of identical twins. TCRdb analysed the 5' RACE reads with MiXCR anew, one entry per CDR3 protein. The table includes 450,000 or so distinct CDR3 sequences, 20% to 25% detected once. The data were also submitted as part of a second study, on T cells expressing NK-cell markers.

Material: CD4+ T cells sorted from blood. These receptor sequences come from a young woman in good health.

The rearrangement joins TRBV28 to TRBJ2-6; D not resolved. The CDR3 is made up of 15 amino acids. With 6 bases removed from V and 2 bases from J, the gap between germline ends came to 11 bases. Germline V CDR1 and CDR2: MDHEN, SYDVKM. The CDR3 is CASSAARAGANVLTF. The CDR3 coding sequence is TGTGCCAGCAGCGCCGCAAGGGCTGGGGCCAACGTCCTGACTTTC.

There are a few counts of this clonotype. The gene calls are TRBV7-9 and TRBJ2-3; D gene unclear. The V end was cut by 6 bases, the J end by 0 bases, with 16 bases between. Germline-derived CDR1 and CDR2 are SEHNR and FQNEAQ (reference sequence). This CDR3 region has 16 residues. CDR3 residues: CASSSEWVYSTDTQYF. CDR3 in DNA: TGTGCCAGCAGTAGTGAGTGGGTCTATAGCACAGATACGCAGTATTTT.

In DNA, the CDR3 is TGTGCCAGCAGGATACGAAATTACAACGTCCTGACTTTC. Encoded protein: CASRIRNYNVLTF. The chain employs TRBV6-1 and TRBJ2-6; D unclear. The CDR3 totals 13 residues. Germline-derived CDR1 and CDR2 are MNHNS and SASEGT. V was shortened by 6 bases and J by 9 bases, with 12 bases between the two germline ends.

For the CDR3, the DNA is TGCGCCAGCAGCTCTTACGACAGGTCCGATGGCTACACCTTC. It yields the protein CASSSYDRSDGYTF. The chain combines TRBV5-1 with TRBJ1-2; possible D gene TRBD1, 6 bases. The length of the CDR3 is 14 residues. Germline CDR1 reads SGHRS; CDR2 reads YFSETQ. The V gene lost 3 bases and the J gene lost 6 bases, with 15 bases spanning the gap.

This rearrangement joins TRBV7-2 to TRBJ2-4; D perhaps matches TRBD2 (6 bases). In germline, CDR1 is SGHTA, CDR2 FQGNSA. This CDR3 spans 16 amino acids. Trimming shortened V by 3 bases and J by 2 bases, and 14 bases separated the two germline ends. This CDR3 reads CASSLGGFLSKNIQYF. The CDR3 DNA reads as TGTGCCAGCAGCTTGGGGGGATTCCTATCCAAAAACATTCAGTACTTC.

V usage is TRBV6-2 or TRBV6-3 and J usage is TRBJ2-1; D might be TRBD1 (5 bases). V was cut by 2 bases and J by 7 bases, with 15 bases left in between. Germline V CDR1 and CDR2: MNHEY, SVGEGT. The CDR3 consists of 15 residues. Written as DNA, the CDR3 is TGTGCCAGCAGTTACAGGGCCAAAGGGGTGAATGAGCAGTTCTTC. Its protein product is CASSYRAKGVNEQFF.

V is TRBV18 and J is TRBJ1-2; 7 bases agree with TRBD1. The CDR3 extends over 16 amino acids. Unmatched junction bases numbered 7, after V lost 3 bases and J lost 0 bases. Germline CDR1 is KGHSH and CDR2 is LQKENI. The CDR3 nucleotides are TGTGCCAGCTCACCGGGAGGGACAGAAGCTAACTATGGCTACACCTTC. Protein: CASSPGGTEANYGYTF.

This clonotype was picked up a small number of times. The V gene is TRBV5-1, the J gene TRBJ1-2; the D is unclear. Looked up from germline, CDR1 is SGHRS and CDR2 is YFSETQ. V gave up 0 bases and J gave up 5 bases, with 8 bases separating them. There are 13 residues in the CDR3. Written as DNA, the CDR3 is TGCGCCAGCAGCTTGGGGGTTTTTTATGGCTACACCTTC. As protein: CASSLGVFYGYTF.

CDR3 loop: CASSSLGGPSRAPTYEQYF. CDR3 bases: TGCGCCAGCAGCTCCCTGGGAGGCCCCTCACGGGCCCCCACCTACGAGCAGTACTTC. The J gene is TRBJ2-7, the V gene TRBV5-1, with D possibly matching TRBD2 (6 bases). The V end lost 3 bases, the J end lost 2 bases, and 27 bases lay between the germline ends. The CDR3 covers 19 residues. Germline V gene sequence: CDR1 SGHRS, CDR2 YFSETQ.

J is TRBJ1-1 and V is TRBV12-3 or TRBV12-4; perhaps TRBD1 as D (5 bases). The CDR3 spans 13 residues. V was cut by 3 bases and J by 5 bases, with 10 bases left in between. The CDR3 reads CASSFPRVTEAFF. The CDR3 DNA is TGTGCCAGCAGTTTTCCCAGGGTAACTGAAGCTTTCTTT.

This clonotype turned up a few times. The V and J genes are TRBV7-9 and TRBJ2-1; 7 nucleotides line up with TRBD1. The CDR3 extends over 16 amino acids. With 1 base clipped from V and 3 bases from J, the junction kept 6 bases outside the gene matches. Per germline, CDR1 SEHNR and CDR2 FQNEAQ (reference sequence). The CDR3 region is CASSLVQGVIYNEQFF. Here the CDR3 DNA reads TGTGCCAGCAGCTTAGTCCAGGGGGTGATCTACAATGAGCAGTTCTTC. The whole variable domain, remainder taken from reference TRBV7-9 and TRBJ2-1, is DTGVSQNPRHKITKRGQNVTFRCDPISEHNRLYWYRQTLGQGPEFLTYFQNEAQLEKSRLLSDRFSAERPKGSFSTLEIQRTEQGDSAMYLCASSLVQGVIYNEQFFGPGTRLTVL.

As regards this clonotype: At one of its ends the junction is not consistent with the germline gene, which may arise from a read error. The gene calls are TRBV5-4 and TRBJ1-1; D uncertain. CDR1 is SGHNT and CDR2 is YYREEE in the germline V gene (reference sequence). The CDR3 totals 11 residues. For the CDR3, the DNA is TGTGCCAGCAGCTTGGAGAGCATAGTGGTTTTT. This translates into CASSLESIVVF.

The chain joins TRBV10-3 to TRBJ2-1, with 10 bases fitting TRBD2. Looked up from germline, CDR1 is ENHRY and CDR2 is SYGVKD. J gave up 7 bases and V 0 bases, and 3 bases lay outside the gene matches. The CDR3 sequence is 15 residues long. The CDR3 protein is CAISESTSGTNEQFF. The CDR3 DNA reads as TGTGCCATCAGTGAGTCCACTAGCGGGACGAATGAGCAGTTCTTC.

This rearrangement joins TRBV5-8 to TRBJ2-1; no definite D call. Germline V lookup: CDR1 SGHTS, CDR2 YDEGEE. V gave up 2 bases and J gave up 7 bases, with 7 bases separating them. The CDR3 covers 12 residues. The CDR3 nucleotides are TGTGCCAGCAGCTTATTCAGAAATGAGCAGTTCTTC. Amino acids: CASSLFRNEQFF.

This clonotype has a count of ten or more. The chain employs TRBV5-4 and TRBJ2-3, with 9 bases identical to TRBD2. Germline CDR1 SGHNT, CDR2 YYREEE (reference sequence). This CDR3 is 16 amino acids long. J was trimmed by 2 bases and V by 0 bases; bases with no gene match: 4. CDR3 sequence: CASSLGLAGTTDTQYF. The CDR3 DNA sequence: TGTGCCAGCAGCTTGGGGCTAGCGGGGACCACAGATACGCAGTATTTT.

This clonotype has a handful of counts. The rearrangement joins TRBV3-1 to TRBJ2-1; D is possibly TRBD2 (6 bases). CDR3 size: 14 residues. Trimming shortened V by 4 bases and J by 7 bases, and 14 bases separated the two germline ends. In germline, CDR1 is LGHDT, CDR2 YNNKEL (reference sequence). Here the CDR3 DNA reads TGTGCCAGCAGCCGGGACTTCAGGAGGAATGAGCAGTTCTTC. Protein: CASSRDFRRNEQFF.

V is TRBV5-1 and J is TRBJ2-7, with 10 nucleotides matching TRBD1. V dropped 0 bases and J dropped 5; count of bases not matched to a gene: 2. Germline-derived CDR1 and CDR2 are SGHRS and YFSETQ. The length of the CDR3 is 14 residues. CDR3 protein: CASSLGQGAHEQYF. The CDR3, as DNA: TGCGCCAGCAGCTTGGGACAGGGGGCCCACGAGCAGTACTTC.

This chain connects TRBV12-3 or TRBV12-4 to TRBJ1-6; D remains ambiguous. V lost 2 bases to trimming and J lost 4 bases, with 12 bases between them. CDR3 length: 16 residues. The CDR3 bases are TGTGCCAGCAGTTTAAGGGAGGCACTTTATAATTCACCCCTCCACTTT. Translation: CASSLREALYNSPLHF.

This clonotype appeared a single time. This rearrangement joins TRBV5-6 to TRBJ2-5, with TRBD1 identical over 9 bases. After removal of 4 bases from V and 5 bases from J, the junction contained 6 bases not matched to a gene. There are 14 residues in the CDR3. Germline CDR1 and CDR2: SGHDT and YYEEEE. The CDR3 nucleotides read TGTGCCAGCAGCGCCAAGACAGGGGGGGAGACCCAGTACTTC. Its translation is CASSAKTGGETQYF.

The chain recombines TRBV4-1 with TRBJ2-3; no definite D call. The germline V gene has CDR1 MGHRA and CDR2 YSYEKL. V lost 4 bases and J lost 5, with 10 bases in between. This CDR3 spans 13 amino acids. CDR3 residues: CASSLSLGDTQYF. The CDR3 DNA sequence: TGCGCCAGCAGCCTATCGTTGGGAGATACGCAGTATTTT.

This clonotype was picked up a small number of times. This chain links TRBV11-2 with TRBJ2-7, with 9 bases fitting TRBD1. Trimming at V came to 5 bases and at J to 5 bases, leaving 10 bases not matched to a gene. CDR3 size: 15 residues. From germline, CDR1 is SGHAT and CDR2 FQNNGV. The DNA for the CDR3 is TGTGCCAGCAGCCCTAGAATGGGACAGGGAAACGAGCAGTACTTC. Translated, it gives CASSPRMGQGNEQYF.

The chain carries TRBV9 and TRBJ2-1, with 8 bases that match TRBD2. CDR1 and CDR2 from the germline V gene are SGDLS and YYNGEE. The CDR3 has 16 residues. Losses at the gene ends were 4 bases for V and 4 bases for J; bases not matched to a gene: 10. The CDR3 DNA reads TGTGCCAGCAGCCCAGGCCCGGGACTAGTATACAATGAGCAGTTCTTC. It is translated as CASSPGPGLVYNEQFF.

This clonotype has only a few counts. The J gene is TRBJ1-4, the V gene TRBV6-1; 7 bases are a match to TRBD1. The V segment lost 3 bases and the J segment 11 bases; nucleotides outside the gene matches: 9. This CDR3 is 14 amino acids long. The germline V gene has CDR1 MNHNS and CDR2 SASEGT. The CDR3 sequence is CASSDRQGEQKLFF. For the CDR3, the DNA is TGTGCCAGCAGTGACAGACAGGGAGAACAGAAACTGTTTTTT.

This sequence joins TRBV5-1 and TRBJ2-1; D may be TRBD2 (5 bases). Trimming left V 5 bases short and J 9 bases short, with 12 bases between. Germline CDR1 and CDR2: SGHRS and YFSETQ. CDR3 length equals 12 residues. Here the CDR3 reads CASSSDSLEQFF. The CDR3 region has the DNA TGCGCCAGCAGTTCGGACTCCCTTGAGCAGTTCTTC.

The chain uses TRBV14 and TRBJ1-2; D unresolved. The CDR3 covers 11 residues. Germline V gene lookup returns CDR1 SGHDN and CDR2 FVKESK. V was clipped by 1 base and J by 6 bases, with 3 bases between them. The CDR3 spells CASSQGDGYTF. In nucleotides, the CDR3 is TGTGCCAGCAGCCAAGGGGATGGCTACACCTTC. The full variable domain, its missing parts supplied by reference TRBV14 and TRBJ1-2, is EAGVTQFPSHSVIEKGQTVTLRCDPISGHDNLYWYRRVMGKEIKFLLHFVKESKQDESGMPNNRFLAERTGGTYSTLKVQPAELEDSGVYFCASSQGDGYTFGSGTRLTVV.

The rearrangement uses TRBV10-3 and TRBJ1-5, with D unresolved. Trimming removed 7 bases at V and 5 bases at J, with 9 bases between. The germline V gene encodes CDR1 ENHRY and CDR2 SYGVKD. The CDR3 spans 12 residues. This CDR3 reads CAINGEYQPQHF. CDR3 nucleotide sequence: TGTGCCATCAACGGGGAATATCAGCCCCAGCATTTT.